These T cell receptor beta chains were read from a single sample in a study of cytomegalovirus exposure and HLA in healthy donors. The data were produced by immunoSEQ multiplex PCR, yet TCRdb's version contains in-frame clones alone and is incomplete. The sample has some 220,000 clones, 70% to 85% seen once; the top ten hold 0.5% to 0.7%. Sequencing input: PBMCs. Receptors were obtained from a woman between 40 and 50 years old in good health and CMV-seronegative. CDR3s include the opening cysteine and the closing phenylalanine or tryptophan. The D gene is left open where the match is weak. Clone sizes are given selectively: once, few, many, or a class where the clone is expanded.

v_gene	j_gene	abundance	d_gene	CDR3aa	CDR3nt
TRBV9	TRBJ2-5	.	.	CASSVGHQETQYF	TGTGCCAGCAGCGTAGGACATCAAGAGACCCAGTACTTC
TRBV11-2	TRBJ2-7	.	.	CASSAGQFTYEQYF	TGTGCCAGCAGCGCAGGACAGTTCACCTACGAGCAGTACTTC
TRBV27	TRBJ1-2	.	TRBD1	CASSHRDRVFSYGYTF	TGTGCCAGCAGTCATAGAGACAGGGTTTTTAGCTATGGCTACACCTTC
TRBV5-1	TRBJ1-3	.	TRBD1	CASSSLGTAGNTIYF	TGCGCCAGCAGCTCTCTGGGGACAGCTGGAAACACCATATATTTT
TRBV11-3	TRBJ2-7	.	.	CASSFSTGYEQYF	TGTGCCAGCAGCTTCTCTACAGGCTACGAGCAGTACTTC
TRBV15	TRBJ1-2	.	.	CATSRDPRGYGYTF	TGTGCCACCAGCAGAGATCCCAGGGGTTACGGCTACACCTTC
TRBV7-3	TRBJ1-6	.	TRBD1	CASRATGNSPLHF	TGTGCCAGCAGAGCGACAGGGAATTCACCCCTCCACTTT
TRBV2	TRBJ2-1	.	.	CASTLQGGGYYNEQFF	TGTGCCAGCACTCTCCAAGGGGGGGGTTATTACAATGAGCAGTTCTTC
TRBV5-1	TRBJ1-4	.	.	CASSLGSGGYEKLFF	TGCGCCAGCAGCTTAGGATCGGGGGGGTATGAAAAACTGTTTTTT
TRBV30	TRBJ1-3	.	.	CAWSVQGGGNTIYF	TGTGCCTGGAGTGTTCAGGGTGGGGGAAACACCATATATTTT
TRBV28	TRBJ1-6	.	.	CASSFSLRGSSYNSPLHF	TGTGCCAGCAGTTTTAGTTTGCGGGGGAGCTCCTATAATTCACCCCTCCACTTT
TRBV10-3	TRBJ1-2	.	.	CAISASTRNYGYTF	TGTGCCATCAGCGCCTCAACACGAAACTATGGCTACACCTTC
TRBV28	TRBJ2-3	.	.	CASSLSSNTQYF	TGTGCCAGCAGTTTATCGTCTAATACGCAGTATTTT
TRBV5-1	TRBJ1-1	few	.	CASSSEFRGNTEAFF	TGCGCCAGCAGCTCCGAGTTTAGGGGGAACACTGAAGCTTTCTTT
TRBV5-4	TRBJ2-3	few	.	CASSLGAFTSTDTQYF	TGTGCCAGCAGCCTAGGAGCTTTCACTAGCACAGATACGCAGTATTTT
TRBV6-6	TRBJ1-1	.	.	CASPRGEGAEAFF	TGTGCCAGCCCCAGGGGCGAGGGCGCTGAAGCTTTCTTT
TRBV18	TRBJ2-7	.	TRBD2	CASSLGLAGGLWSYEQYF	TGTGCCAGCTCACTTGGACTAGCGGGGGGCCTGTGGTCCTACGAGCAGTACTTC
TRBV2	TRBJ1-4	.	.	CASRGIWEGSRWEKLFF	TGTGCCAGCAGGGGCATCTGGGAGGGCAGCCGGTGGGAAAAACTGTTTTTT
TRBV18	TRBJ1-5	.	.	CASSPRGAAYSNQPQHF	TGTGCCAGCTCACCACGCGGGGCGGCGTATAGCAATCAGCCCCAGCATTTT
TRBV18	TRBJ1-3	.	TRBD1	CASSQLSGQFSGNTIYF	TGTGCCAGCTCACAACTTTCGGGACAGTTCTCTGGAAACACCATATATTTT
TRBV7-9	TRBJ2-5	.	TRBD2	CSSSLFPGAGGGLDQTQYF	TGTTCCAGCAGCTTATTCCCCGGGGCGGGGGGAGGACTAGATCAGACCCAGTACTTC
TRBV4-2	TRBJ2-7	.	.	CASSQDSQAEGSYEQYF	TGTGCCAGCAGCCAAGATTCGCAGGCTGAAGGAAGCTACGAGCAGTACTTC
TRBV7-9	TRBJ1-1	.	.	CASSLAQGAEAFF	TGTGCCAGCAGCTTAGCCCAGGGCGCTGAAGCTTTCTTT
TRBV2	TRBJ2-3	.	TRBD1	CASSPGTASTDTQYF	TGTGCCAGCAGCCCCGGGACAGCAAGCACAGATACGCAGTATTTT
TRBV28	TRBJ1-3	.	.	CASRSRTVTNTIYF	TGTGCCAGCCGATCGAGGACAGTAACAAACACCATATATTTT
TRBV27	TRBJ2-2	.	TRBD2	CASSFRTSGGADGELFF	TGTGCCAGCAGTTTCAGGACTAGCGGGGGGGCTGACGGGGAGCTGTTTTTT
TRBV7-2	TRBJ1-3	.	.	CASSLEGTGNTIYF	TGTGCCAGCAGCTTAGAGGGGACAGGAAACACCATATATTTT
TRBV7-2	TRBJ2-3	.	.	CASSSPAGSVNTQYF	TGTGCCAGCAGCTCGCCCGCGGGCTCGGTTAATACGCAGTATTTT
TRBV27	TRBJ1-5	.	TRBD1	CASSLWARGRDQPQHF	TGTGCCAGCAGTTTATGGGCCAGGGGGCGAGATCAGCCCCAGCATTTT
TRBV7-2	TRBJ2-6	few	.	CASSLGGGAGANVLTF	TGTGCCAGCAGCTTAGGGGGGGGCGCTGGGGCCAACGTCCTGACTTTC
TRBV5-4	TRBJ2-5	.	TRBD2	CASSLAPVSGGKETQYF	TGTGCCAGCAGCTTGGCCCCGGTTAGCGGGGGCAAAGAGACCCAGTACTTC
TRBV20-1	TRBJ1-2	.	TRBD1	CSVDRNYGYTF	TGCAGCGTGGACAGGAACTATGGCTACACCTTC
TRBV2	TRBJ2-7	.	TRBD2	CASRGTSGGPSYEQYF	TGTGCCAGCAGGGGGACTAGCGGGGGCCCCTCCTACGAGCAGTACTTC
TRBV2	TRBJ2-1	once	.	CASSEPETGNEQFF	TGTGCCAGCAGTGAGCCGGAGACAGGCAATGAGCAGTTCTTC
TRBV7-2	TRBJ1-2	.	TRBD1	CASSIAPGQGAYGYTF	TGTGCCAGCAGCATAGCCCCAGGACAGGGGGCTTATGGCTACACCTTC
TRBV7-6	TRBJ2-2	few	TRBD1	CASSLGGQVRNTGELFF	TGTGCCAGCAGCTTAGGGGGACAGGTGCGAAACACCGGGGAGCTGTTTTTT
TRBV7-2	TRBJ2-2	.	.	CASSYQQSGELFF	TGTGCCAGCAGCTACCAACAAAGCGGGGAGCTGTTTTTT
TRBV11-2	TRBJ2-2	.	.	CASSTYQEGTGELFF	TGTGCCAGCAGCACGTATCAGGAAGGCACCGGGGAGCTGTTTTTT
TRBV6-6	TRBJ2-5	.	TRBD2	CASGTSGAPRETQYF	TGTGCCAGCGGGACTAGCGGGGCCCCCCGGGAGACCCAGTACTTC
TRBV10-2	TRBJ2-7	few	.	CASSARWSSYEQYF	TGCGCCAGCAGTGCACGTTGGAGCTCCTACGAGCAGTACTTC
TRBV6-5	TRBJ2-7	few	.	CASSYSGTDYEQYF	TGTGCCAGCAGTTACTCAGGGACTGACTACGAGCAGTACTTC